The table lists the clone carrying this T cell receptor beta chain with a few counts. TCRdb ran MiXCR on the RACE reads and lists one entry per CDR3 protein. The sample shows around 71,000 distinct CDR3 sequences, 9.8% of them seen only once. The data stem from a study of human T cells and chemical hapten exposure. CDR1 is SEHNR, CDR2 FQNEAQ, per germline (reference sequence). CDR3 length: 13 residues. V gave up 4 bases and J gave up 8 bases, with 12 bases separating them. Time point described: patch test 1, 2 weeks after DPC sensitization. Treatment: therapeutic diphenylcyclopropenone sensitization with weekly scalp DPC.

Sequencing was performed on whole blood, taken in connection with sensitization to the hapten diphenylcyclopropenone (DPC). The source of this sequence is a middle-aged woman with alopecia areata. Some clones in this sample may be carry-over from other donors' samples. V and J are TRBV7-9 and TRBJ2-4; D is possibly TRBD2 (6 bases). CDR3 DNA sequence: TGTGCCAGCAGCTACGGCGGGGAAGACATTCAGTACTTC. As protein: CASSYGGEDIQYF.